The sample holds one count of the clone carrying this T cell receptor beta chain. The sample originates from a study of OX40 agonist ivuxolimab in advanced cancers. Clones were sequenced by immunoSEQ multiplex PCR, and TCRdb holds only the in-frame ones, with some missing. Here the sample spans about 60,000 clones, roughly 87% being singletons. This receptor was identified in an adult with an advanced solid tumor such as melanoma, head and neck, liver or kidney cancer. The sample was CD4+ or CD8+ T cells sorted from blood, taken in a trial of the OX40 agonist ivuxolimab.

The CDR3 DNA follows: TGTGCCACGAAAAACAGGGTCGCTTTCTTT. Its protein product is CATKNRVAFF. The chain employs TRBV28 and TRBJ1-1; D possibly corresponds to TRBD1 (6 bases). V was cut by 10 bases and J by 11 bases, with 14 bases left in between. The germline V gene has CDR1 MDHEN and CDR2 SYDVKM. This CDR3 is built from 10 residues.